This paragraph covers one TCR beta chain sequence. The germline gives CDR1 SQVTM, CDR2 ANQGSEA. V gave up 6 bases and J gave up 8 bases; unmatched junction bases: 9. The CDR3 has 15 residues. It was with random hexamers that 0.5 to 1 ug RNA was reverse transcribed. Across 54 Vbeta and 13 Jbeta, TCR beta CDR3 was amplified with immunoSEQ multiplex PCR. TCRdb processed the immunoSEQ multiplex PCR reads anew with MiXCR; each CDR3 protein has one entry. Among about 130,000 distinct CDR3 sequences listed, more than 90% were seen once. The data derive from a study of CD8 T cells in Susac syndrome. Sequences were obtained from CD4+ T cells from PBMCs. The V and J genes are TRBV29-1 and TRBJ2-1; 14 positions match TRBD2. The clonotype was recovered from a human donor in good health. The CDR3 DNA is TGCAGCGTCGCCCGCGGGACTAGCGGGAGCGATGAGCAGTTCTTC. Translating gives CSVARGTSGSDEQFF.